The rows below give T cell receptor beta chains drawn from one sample of a study of CD8 T cells in Susac syndrome. Using its own MiXCR run on the immunoSEQ multiplex PCR reads, TCRdb lists one record per CDR3 protein. The table shows around 69,000 distinct CDR3 sequences, with 80% to 95% occurring only once. The sequencing sample was made of CD8+ T cells from PBMCs. The source of these receptors is a human donor with Susac syndrome. Each CDR3 is given with its conserved first and last residue. The D gene is left open where the match is weak. Clone size is shown for a subset of rows, as once, few, many or a class of expanded clone.

D: -
size: -
J: TRBJ2-5
V: TRBV5-1
DNA: TGCGCCAGCAGCTTGGCCGTGGGAGCGTCGGAGACCCAGTACTTC
CDR3: CASSLAVGASETQYF

D: -
size: once
J: TRBJ1-2
V: TRBV13
DNA: TGTGCCAGCTCCCGGGGGGGGGCTGCTAACTATGGCTACACCTTC
CDR3: CASSRGGAANYGYTF

D: -
size: -
J: TRBJ1-2
V: TRBV10-1
DNA: TGCGCCAGCAGTGAGCCGAGCCCCCACTACCGACGGGAGGTCTATGGCTACACCTTC
CDR3: CASSEPSPHYRREVYGYTF

D: -
size: -
J: TRBJ2-3
V: TRBV7-7
DNA: TGTGCCAGCAGCTTAGAGCCAACAGATACGCAGTATTTT
CDR3: CASSLEPTDTQYF

D: TRBD1
size: -
J: TRBJ1-2
V: TRBV4-1
DNA: TGCGCCAGCAGCCGACCGGGACAGCACTATGGCTACACCTTC
CDR3: CASSRPGQHYGYTF

D: TRBD2
size: -
J: TRBJ2-1
V: TRBV6-2/TRBV6-3
DNA: TGTGCCAGCAGGGGTTTGATAGCGGGAGGCTCCAATGAGCAGTTCTTC
CDR3: CASRGLIAGGSNEQFF

D: -
size: -
J: TRBJ2-7
V: TRBV16
DNA: TGTGCCAGCAACCAAAGCCAGAACTACGAGCAGTACTTC
CDR3: CASNQSQNYEQYF

D: -
size: -
J: TRBJ2-7
V: TRBV5-1
DNA: TGCGCCAGCAGCTGGGGTACATCGGGCAGGCTGACCTACGAGCAGTACTTC
CDR3: CASSWGTSGRLTYEQYF

D: -
size: -
J: TRBJ2-7
V: TRBV18
DNA: TGTGCCAGCTCACCACGGCTAGATGTTGGGCAGTACTTC
CDR3: CASSPRLDVGQYF

D: -
size: -
J: TRBJ2-2
V: TRBV3-1
DNA: TGTGCCAGCAGCCAAGATATTCCAGGGACAACCGGGGAGCTGTTTTTT
CDR3: CASSQDIPGTTGELFF

D: TRBD1
size: -
J: TRBJ1-2
V: TRBV4-1
DNA: TGCGCCAGCAGCCAAGCGGGACAGGATCTCTATGGCTACACCTTC
CDR3: CASSQAGQDLYGYTF

D: -
size: -
J: TRBJ2-7
V: TRBV11-2
DNA: TGTGCCAGCAGCTTAGGACCCCTGGACGAGCAGTACTTC
CDR3: CASSLGPLDEQYF

D: -
size: -
J: TRBJ1-6
V: TRBV7-3
DNA: TGTGCCAGCAGCTTATCGGGTCGAGGGAATTCACCCCTCCACTTT
CDR3: CASSLSGRGNSPLHF

D: TRBD1
size: -
J: TRBJ2-7
V: TRBV20-1
DNA: TGCAGTGCTCGGGACAGCTCCTACGAGCAGTACTTC
CDR3: CSARDSSYEQYF

D: TRBD1
size: -
J: TRBJ1-2
V: TRBV3-1
DNA: TGTGCCAGCAGCCGGGGACAGGGGCCGTATGGCTACACCTTC
CDR3: CASSRGQGPYGYTF

D: TRBD1
size: -
J: TRBJ2-1
V: TRBV2
DNA: TGTGCCATTACTTACCGACAGGGATCCTACAATGAGCAGTTCTTC
CDR3: CAITYRQGSYNEQFF

D: -
size: -
J: TRBJ2-3
V: TRBV12-3/TRBV12-4
DNA: TGTGCCAGCAGTCTCCCCAGGAGTTCCGTAGATACGCAGTATTTT
CDR3: CASSLPRSSVDTQYF

D: -
size: once
J: TRBJ1-1
V: TRBV28
DNA: TGTGCCAGCAGTTACTCAGGGGCCGTCACTGAAGCTTTCTTT
CDR3: CASSYSGAVTEAFF

D: TRBD1
size: once
J: TRBJ1-2
V: TRBV5-4
DNA: TGTGCCAGCAGCTCCCCGGACAGGGGGAGAAGGTATGGCTACACCTTC
CDR3: CASSSPDRGRRYGYTF

D: TRBD1
size: -
J: TRBJ1-5
V: TRBV3-1
DNA: TGTGCCAGCAGCCAAGGTCAGGGGGTAGGGGGACAGCCCCAGCATTTT
CDR3: CASSQGQGVGGQPQHF

D: TRBD2
size: -
J: TRBJ2-3
V: TRBV9
DNA: TGTGCCAGCAGCGATGCTAGCGGGGGGGCCACAGATACGCAGTATTTT
CDR3: CASSDASGGATDTQYF

D: TRBD1
size: -
J: TRBJ1-1
V: TRBV19
DNA: TGTGCCAGTAGTATCGGACAGGGGAACACTGAAGCTTTCTTT
CDR3: CASSIGQGNTEAFF

D: -
size: once
J: TRBJ1-1
V: TRBV11-2
DNA: TGTGCCAGCAGCTTAAGAGGTAGGGACACTGAAGCTTTCTTT
CDR3: CASSLRGRDTEAFF

D: TRBD1
size: -
J: TRBJ2-1
V: TRBV25-1
DNA: TGTGCCAGCAGTGAACCCGGACAGGGGTATGAGCAGTTCTTC
CDR3: CASSEPGQGYEQFF

D: TRBD2
size: -
J: TRBJ2-1
V: TRBV5-1
DNA: TGCGCCAGCAGCTTTATAGCGGGAGTAGGAAATGAGCAGTTCTTC
CDR3: CASSFIAGVGNEQFF

D: -
size: -
J: TRBJ1-5
V: TRBV12-3/TRBV12-4
DNA: TGTGCCAGCAGTTTCGAGGGGGGCTACAATCAGCCCCAGCATTTT
CDR3: CASSFEGGYNQPQHF

D: -
size: -
J: TRBJ2-5
V: TRBV6-1
DNA: TGTGCCAGCAGTGAAATCGTGGGGGAGGAGACCCAGTACTTC
CDR3: CASSEIVGEETQYF

D: -
size: -
J: TRBJ1-6
V: TRBV27
DNA: TGTGCCAGCAGTCCTATAGGGGGAACAGCCGGCTTAACACCCCTCCACTTT
CDR3: CASSPIGGTAGLTPLHF

D: -
size: -
J: TRBJ2-7
V: TRBV27
DNA: TGTGCCAGCAGCTCCCTTGCGAACGAGCAGTACTTC
CDR3: CASSSLANEQYF

D: TRBD1
size: -
J: TRBJ1-2
V: TRBV6-5
DNA: TGTGCCAGCAGTTACGGACAGGGGGCATGGTATGGCTACACCTTC
CDR3: CASSYGQGAWYGYTF

D: TRBD1
size: -
J: TRBJ1-5
V: TRBV6-2/TRBV6-3
DNA: TGTGCCAGCAGTAAACCCCCATGGGACAGGGCCCTCCGGCCCCAGCATTTT
CDR3: CASSKPPWDRALRPQHF

D: -
size: -
J: TRBJ2-5
V: TRBV5-6
DNA: TGTGCCAGCAGCTTTCCTGGGAGTTTTGAGACCCAGTACTTC
CDR3: CASSFPGSFETQYF

D: -
size: few
J: TRBJ2-1
V: TRBV7-9
DNA: TGTGCCAGCAGCTTGAGCGGCCACGAGCAGTTCTTC
CDR3: CASSLSGHEQFF

D: -
size: -
J: TRBJ2-7
V: TRBV12-3/TRBV12-4
DNA: TGTGCCAGCAGTTTGCGGGCACTCTCCTACGAGCAGTACTTC
CDR3: CASSLRALSYEQYF

D: -
size: -
J: TRBJ1-1
V: TRBV15
DNA: TGTGCCACCAGCACTAGAAGTATGGCCACTGAAGCTTTCTTT
CDR3: CATSTRSMATEAFF

D: -
size: -
J: TRBJ2-3
V: TRBV28
DNA: TGTGCCAGCAGTTCCCCTGGCGGGGCAGATACGCAGTATTTT
CDR3: CASSSPGGADTQYF